One and the same sample provided the 14 T cell receptor beta chains below, sequenced in a study of cytomegalovirus exposure and HLA in healthy donors. The PCR had 60 Vbeta and 13 Jbeta primers. The method was immunoSEQ multiplex PCR; TCRdb's version includes in-frame clones alone and lacks a portion of them. The sample has about 130,000 clones, about two thirds seen once. Sequencing used PBMCs. These receptors came from a human donor in good health.

The CDR3 here is CSARISEQYF. In nucleotides, the CDR3 is TGCAGTGCTAGAATTAGCGAGCAGTACTTC. V usage is TRBV20-1 and J usage is TRBJ2-7, with unresolved D. The CDR3 covers 10 residues. Trimming removed 2 bases at V and 6 bases at J, with 5 bases between. The germline V gene encodes CDR1 DFQATT and CDR2 SNEGSKA (reference sequence).

This chain joins TRBV7-9 and TRBJ2-1; TRBD1 matches 7 bases. The V gene end was trimmed by 5 bases and the J gene end by 5 bases; junction bases not matched to a gene: 12. CDR3 size: 16 residues. Germline V gene sequence: CDR1 SEHNR, CDR2 FQNEAQ (reference sequence). CDR3 sequence: CASSAVGGAVHNEQFF. The CDR3 coding sequence is TGTGCCAGCAGCGCAGTAGGGGGCGCGGTCCACAATGAGCAGTTCTTC.

The sample holds a few counts of this clone. The DNA for the CDR3 is TGTGCCACCAGCAGAGATCGAGGGTCGAACTATGGCTACACCTTC. This codes for CATSRDRGSNYGYTF. The J gene is TRBJ1-2, the V gene TRBV15; D not certain. Germline V gene sequence: CDR1 LNHNV, CDR2 YYDKDF (reference sequence). The V end lost 0 bases, the J end lost 2 bases, and 10 bases lay between the germline ends. The CDR3 consists of 15 residues.

This clone has a single count. The rearrangement uses TRBV9 and TRBJ2-7; the D gene is possibly TRBD2 (6 bases). This CDR3 contains 13 residues. Germline CDR1 is SGDLS and CDR2 is YYNGEE. Trimming cost V 3 bases and J 5 bases, with 12 bases left between them. CDR3 in DNA: TGTGCCAGCAGCGCCACCCTAGCGAACGAGCAGTACTTC. It translates to CASSATLANEQYF.

The genes are TRBV5-6 and TRBJ2-3, with TRBD1 identical over 10 bases. V was pared by 1 base and J by 6 bases, with 8 bases of the junction left unmatched. Germline values: CDR1 SGHDT, CDR2 YYEEEE. This CDR3 is built from 16 residues. CDR3 residues: CASSLMRGQGVDTQYF. The CDR3 DNA reads as TGTGCCAGCAGCTTGATGCGAGGACAGGGGGTGGATACGCAGTATTTT.

The V and J genes are TRBV10-3 and TRBJ2-7, with 12 bases aligning to TRBD2. Germline CDR1 is ENHRY and CDR2 is SYGVKD. This CDR3 is 18 amino acids long. The V segment lost 2 bases and the J segment 4 bases; nucleotides outside the gene matches: 12. CDR3: CAISENLGTSGRKYEQYF. The CDR3 DNA is TGTGCCATCAGTGAGAACCTAGGAACTAGCGGGAGGAAGTACGAGCAGTACTTC.

The rearrangement joins TRBV7-7 to TRBJ2-3; 8 nucleotides match TRBD1. CDR1 and CDR2 from the germline V gene are SSHAT and FNYEAQ (reference sequence). J lost 1 base, V lost 0 bases, and 3 bases had no gene match. This CDR3 comprises 16 residues. The chain's CDR3 is CASSLAPGQGTDTQYF. Written as DNA, the CDR3 is TGTGCCAGCAGCTTAGCCCCGGGACAGGGCACAGATACGCAGTATTTT. The full variable domain, in which reference TRBV7-7 and TRBJ2-3 provide the parts outside the CDR3, is GAGVSQSPRYKVTKRGQDVTLRCDPISSHATLYWYQQALGQGPEFLTYFNYEAQPDKSGLPSDRFSAERPEGSISTLTIQRTEQRDSAMYRCASSLAPGQGTDTQYFGPGTRLTVL.

Remarks on this clone: An end of the junction does not agree with germline; a read error may underlie this. The rearrangement uses TRBV6-5 and TRBJ1-4; TRBD1 agrees at 8 bases. Germline-derived CDR1 and CDR2 are MNHEY and SVGAGI. The CDR3 spans 12 residues. This chain's CDR3 is CASTVRGPLVGF. The CDR3 coding sequence is TGTGCCAGCACGGTCAGGGGGCCGCTAGTAGGGTTT.

This clone was observed a few times. The chain recombines TRBV2 with TRBJ2-1; 11 bases are a match to TRBD2. CDR3 length: 15 amino acids. V dropped 1 base and J dropped 9; count of bases not matched to a gene: 5. Germline CDR1 SNHLY, CDR2 FYNNEI. This CDR3 reads CASSEGLAGGTEQFF. The CDR3 nucleotides read TGTGCCAGCAGTGAAGGCCTAGCGGGAGGCACTGAGCAGTTCTTC.

The gene calls are TRBV11-2 and TRBJ1-1; perhaps TRBD1 as D (6 bases). The CDR3 covers 15 residues. The germline CDR1 and CDR2 sequences are SGHAT and FQNNGV. Trimming pared 3 bases from V and 1 base from J, leaving 12 bases between. The CDR3 is CASSFNQGPNTEAFF. The CDR3 nucleotides are TGTGCCAGCAGCTTTAACCAGGGGCCGAACACTGAAGCTTTCTTT. Full variable domain (missing parts from reference TRBV11-2 and TRBJ1-1): EAGVAQSPRYKIIEKRQSVAFWCNPISGHATLYWYQQILGQGPKLLIQFQNNGVVDDSQLPKDRFSAERLKGVDSTLKIQPAKLEDSAVYLCASSFNQGPNTEAFFGQGTRLTVV.

The chain employs TRBV10-3 and TRBJ2-3, with TRBD2 as a possible D gene (6 bases). Germline V gene lookup returns CDR1 ENHRY and CDR2 SYGVKD. This CDR3 comprises 17 residues. The V end was cut by 0 bases, the J end by 3 bases, with 16 bases between. The CDR3 protein is CAISESQLLAGTDTQYF. CDR3 bases: TGTGCCATCAGTGAGTCCCAATTACTAGCAGGGACAGATACGCAGTATTTT.

CDR3 DNA sequence: TGTGCCAGCAGTGAAGGGTTCCCGGGCCCACTAGCACCCTACGAGCAGTACTTC. This sequence encodes CASSEGFPGPLAPYEQYF. The chain couples TRBV6-1 to TRBJ2-7; tentatively, D is TRBD2 (6 bases). The V and J ends lost 1 base and 2 bases respectively, with 21 bases between them. CDR3 length: 18 residues. Germline V gene sequence: CDR1 MNHNS, CDR2 SASEGT.

This clone was found a few times. The chain joins TRBV2 to TRBJ1-2; TRBD1 matches at 7 bases. V was pared by 6 bases and J by 4 bases, with 11 bases of the junction left unmatched. The CDR3 has 15 amino acids. Germline V gene data show CDR1 as SNHLY and CDR2 as FYNNEI. The DNA for the CDR3 is TGTGCCAGCAGCCACGACAGGGCGCGGGGCTATGGCTACACCTTC. Translating it yields CASSHDRARGYGYTF. Full variable domain (missing parts from reference TRBV2 and TRBJ1-2): EPEVTQTPSHQVTQMGQEVILRCVPISNHLYFYWYRQILGQKVEFLVSFYNNEISEKSEIFDDQFSVERPDGSNFTLKIRSTKLEDSAMYFCASSHDRARGYGYTFGSGTRLTVV.

The V gene is TRBV5-1, the J gene TRBJ2-7; D is perhaps TRBD1 (5 bases). V lost 1 base and J 7 bases, leaving 18 bases between the germline ends. CDR3 length equals 15 residues. CDR1 and CDR2 from the germline V gene are SGHRS and YFSETQ. The CDR3 DNA reads as TGCGCCAGCAGCTTGAGTGGACACACTATAGTTGAGCAGTACTTC. Its protein product is CASSLSGHTIVEQYF.